This note documents a single TCR beta chain sequence. The data were obtained in a study of blood T cell repertoires in COVID-19. Study overall: Spain, Italy and the United States supplied samples that represented acute and convalescent COVID-19.

Here immunoSEQ multiplex PCR was the method, and the copy in TCRdb shows in-frame clones only, minus some. The table has 150,000 or so clones, 84% seen once. This clonotype originated in a woman aged 45-60 years with acute or convalescent COVID-19. Sequenced sample: peripheral blood.

In DNA, the CDR3 is TGTGCCAGCAAGGAGGGAGCCCCTTATGGCTACACCTTC. Translated, it gives CASKEGAPYGYTF. The V and J genes are TRBV6-5 and TRBJ1-2; D call uncertain. Germline lookup yields CDR1 MNHEY and CDR2 SVGAGI. The V gene lost 7 bases and the J gene lost 5 bases, with 14 bases spanning the gap. This CDR3 spans 13 amino acids.